This TCR beta chain derives from a study of blood T cell repertoires in COVID-19. Study in general: Both acute and convalescent COVID-19 samples were obtained from the United States, Italy and Spain. Sample material is recorded as cDNA or gDNA derived from T cells, B-cell-depleted T cells, or PBMCs.

Authors' data handling: Amplification of reference gene primers was used by the study to estimate nucleated cell counts. Some clones are missing from TCRdb's copy, which holds only in-frame ones; the method was immunoSEQ multiplex PCR. Clone size and V and J calls were adopted from that table, with D and trimming inferred from the DNA. Found here are approximately 140,000 clones, 84% of them singletons; the top ten hold 35% to 45%. Germline CDR1 and CDR2: MNHNY and SVGAGI (reference sequence). The CDR3 has 15 amino acids. V was shortened by 8 bases and J by 0 bases, with 14 bases between the two germline ends.

The chain has TRBV6-6 and TRBJ1-5, with D unresolved. This receptor was identified in a human donor in a cohort sampled during active COVID-19. Sample: peripheral blood. The chain's CDR3 is CASSTPGNSNQPQHF. In DNA form, the CDR3 reads TGTGCCAGCTCTACCCCAGGAAATAGCAATCAGCCCCAGCATTTT.